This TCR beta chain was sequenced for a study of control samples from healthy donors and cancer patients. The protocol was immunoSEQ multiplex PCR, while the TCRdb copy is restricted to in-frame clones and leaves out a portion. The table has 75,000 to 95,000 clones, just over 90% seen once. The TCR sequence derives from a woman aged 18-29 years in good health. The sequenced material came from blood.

The CDR3 protein is CASSVSGYSNQPQHF. In DNA, the CDR3 is TGTGCCAGCAGCGTATCAGGGTATAGCAATCAGCCCCAGCATTTT. The rearrangement links TRBV9 to TRBJ1-5; D possibly corresponds to TRBD1 (5 bases). Trimming took off 1 base at V and 0 bases at J, with 8 bases between the two ends. This CDR3 spans 15 amino acids. Germline values: CDR1 SGDLS, CDR2 YYNGEE.